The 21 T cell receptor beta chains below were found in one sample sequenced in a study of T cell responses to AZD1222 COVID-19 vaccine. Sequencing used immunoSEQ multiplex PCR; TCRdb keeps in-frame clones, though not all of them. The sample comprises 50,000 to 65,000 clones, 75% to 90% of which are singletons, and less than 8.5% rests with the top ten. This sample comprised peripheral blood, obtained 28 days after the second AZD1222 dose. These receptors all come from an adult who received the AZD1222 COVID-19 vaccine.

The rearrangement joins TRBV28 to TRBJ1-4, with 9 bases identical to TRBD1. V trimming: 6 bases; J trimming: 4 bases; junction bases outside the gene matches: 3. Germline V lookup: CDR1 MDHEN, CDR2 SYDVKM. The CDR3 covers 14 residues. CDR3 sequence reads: CASSPGQGNEKLFF. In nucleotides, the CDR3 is TGTGCCAGCAGCCCGGGACAGGGTAATGAAAAACTGTTTTTT.

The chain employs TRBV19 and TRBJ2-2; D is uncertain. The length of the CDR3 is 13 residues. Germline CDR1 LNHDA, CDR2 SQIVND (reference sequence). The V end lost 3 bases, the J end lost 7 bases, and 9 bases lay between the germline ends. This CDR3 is CASSIALSGELFF. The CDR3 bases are TGTGCCAGTAGTATCGCCCTAAGCGGGGAGCTGTTTTTT.

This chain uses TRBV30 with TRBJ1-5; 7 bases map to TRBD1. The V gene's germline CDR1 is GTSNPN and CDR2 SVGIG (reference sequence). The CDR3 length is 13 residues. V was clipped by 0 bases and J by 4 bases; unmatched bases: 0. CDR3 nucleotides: TGTGCCTGGAGTGTACAGGGGAATCAGCCCCAGCATTTT. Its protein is CAWSVQGNQPQHF. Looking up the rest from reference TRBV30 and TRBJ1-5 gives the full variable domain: SQTIHQWPATLVQPVGSPLSLECTVEGTSNPNLYWYRQAAGRGLQLLFYSVGIGQISSEVPQNLSASRPQDRQFILSSKKLLLSDSGFYLCAWSVQGNQPQHFGDGTRLSIL.

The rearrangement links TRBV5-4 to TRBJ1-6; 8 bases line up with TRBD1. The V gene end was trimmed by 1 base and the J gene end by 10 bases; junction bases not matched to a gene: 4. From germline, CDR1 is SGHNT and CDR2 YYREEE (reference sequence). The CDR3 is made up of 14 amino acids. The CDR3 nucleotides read TGTGCCAGCAGCTTGCAGGGGGCAGGATCACCCCTCCACTTT. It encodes CASSLQGAGSPLHF. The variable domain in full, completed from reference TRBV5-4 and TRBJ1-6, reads ETGVTQSPTHLIKTRGQQVTLRCSSQSGHNTVSWYQQALGQGPQFIFQYYREEENGRGNFPPRFSGLQFPNYSSELNVNALELDDSALYLCASSLQGAGSPLHFGNGTRLTVT.

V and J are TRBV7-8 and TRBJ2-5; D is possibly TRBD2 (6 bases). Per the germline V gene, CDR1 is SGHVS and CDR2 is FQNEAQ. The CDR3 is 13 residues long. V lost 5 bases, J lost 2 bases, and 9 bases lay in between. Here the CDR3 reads CASSLGGQETQYF. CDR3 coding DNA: TGTGCCAGCAGCCTGGGGGGACAAGAGACCCAGTACTTC.

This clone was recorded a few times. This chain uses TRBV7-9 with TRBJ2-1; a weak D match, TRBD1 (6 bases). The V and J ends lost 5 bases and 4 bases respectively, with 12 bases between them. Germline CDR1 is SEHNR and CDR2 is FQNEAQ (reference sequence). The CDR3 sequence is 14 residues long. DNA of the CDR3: TGTGCCAGCAGCATCGGGACATTTTACAATGAGCAGTTCTTC. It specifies CASSIGTFYNEQFF.

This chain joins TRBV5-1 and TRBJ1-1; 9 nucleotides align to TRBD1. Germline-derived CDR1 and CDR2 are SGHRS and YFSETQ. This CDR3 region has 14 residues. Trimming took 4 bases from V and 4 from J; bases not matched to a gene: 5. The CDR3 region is CASSRTGASTEAFF. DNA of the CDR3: TGCGCCAGCAGCCGGACAGGGGCGAGCACTGAAGCTTTCTTT.

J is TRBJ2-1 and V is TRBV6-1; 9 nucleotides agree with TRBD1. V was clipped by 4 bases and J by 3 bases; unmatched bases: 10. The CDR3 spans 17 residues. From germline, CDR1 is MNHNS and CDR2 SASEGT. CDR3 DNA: TGTGCCAGCAGTGCGGGACAGGGATATAGCCACTACAATGAGCAGTTCTTC. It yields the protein CASSAGQGYSHYNEQFF.

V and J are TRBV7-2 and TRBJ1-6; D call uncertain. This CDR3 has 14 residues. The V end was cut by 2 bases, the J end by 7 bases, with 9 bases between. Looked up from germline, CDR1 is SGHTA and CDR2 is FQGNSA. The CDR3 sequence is CASSLWDYNSPLHF. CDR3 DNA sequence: TGTGCCAGCAGCTTATGGGATTACAATTCACCCCTCCACTTT.

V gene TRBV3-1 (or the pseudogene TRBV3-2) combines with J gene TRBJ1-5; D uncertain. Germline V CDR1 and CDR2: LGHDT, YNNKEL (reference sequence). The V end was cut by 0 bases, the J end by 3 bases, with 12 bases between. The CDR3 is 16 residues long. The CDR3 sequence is CASSQDLGSPNQPQHF. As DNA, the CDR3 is TGTGCCAGCAGCCAAGACTTAGGGAGTCCCAATCAGCCCCAGCATTTT.

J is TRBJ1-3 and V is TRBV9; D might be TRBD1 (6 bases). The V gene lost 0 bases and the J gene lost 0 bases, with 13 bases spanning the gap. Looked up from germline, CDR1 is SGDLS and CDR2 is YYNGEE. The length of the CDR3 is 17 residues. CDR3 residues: CASSVDGGRGSGNTIYF. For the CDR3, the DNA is TGTGCCAGCAGCGTAGACGGAGGCAGGGGCTCTGGAAACACCATATATTTT.

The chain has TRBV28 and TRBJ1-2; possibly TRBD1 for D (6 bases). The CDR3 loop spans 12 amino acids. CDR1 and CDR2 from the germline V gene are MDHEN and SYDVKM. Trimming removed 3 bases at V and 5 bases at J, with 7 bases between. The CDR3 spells CASSLDRYGYTF. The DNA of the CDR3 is TGTGCCAGCAGTTTGGACAGATATGGCTACACCTTC.

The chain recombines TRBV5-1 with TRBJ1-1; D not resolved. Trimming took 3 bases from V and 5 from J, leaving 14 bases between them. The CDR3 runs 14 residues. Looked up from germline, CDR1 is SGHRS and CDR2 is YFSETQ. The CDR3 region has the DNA TGCGCCAGCAGCTACGCGAGGCCTGGAACTGAAGCTTTCTTT. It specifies CASSYARPGTEAFF.

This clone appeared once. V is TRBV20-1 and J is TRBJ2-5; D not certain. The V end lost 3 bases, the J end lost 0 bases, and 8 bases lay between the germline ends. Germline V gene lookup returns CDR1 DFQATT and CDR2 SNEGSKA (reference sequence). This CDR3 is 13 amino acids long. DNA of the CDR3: TGCAGTGCTAGTAACAGCAACCAAGAGACCCAGTACTTC. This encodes CSASNSNQETQYF.

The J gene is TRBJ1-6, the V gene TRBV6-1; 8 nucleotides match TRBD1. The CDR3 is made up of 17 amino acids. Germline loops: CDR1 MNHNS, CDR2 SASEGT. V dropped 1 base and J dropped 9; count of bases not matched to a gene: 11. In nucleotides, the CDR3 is TGTGCCAGCAGTGAAGGAGAATACAGGGGGTTTAGTTCACCCCTCCACTTT. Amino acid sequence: CASSEGEYRGFSSPLHF.

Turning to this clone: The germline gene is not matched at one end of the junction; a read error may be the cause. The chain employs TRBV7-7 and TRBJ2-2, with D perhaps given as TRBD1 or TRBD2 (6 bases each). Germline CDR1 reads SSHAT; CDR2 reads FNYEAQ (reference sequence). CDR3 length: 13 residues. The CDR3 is CASRRGYGGELFF. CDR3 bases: TGTGCTAGCAGGAGGGGGTATGGCGGGGAGCTGTTTTTT.

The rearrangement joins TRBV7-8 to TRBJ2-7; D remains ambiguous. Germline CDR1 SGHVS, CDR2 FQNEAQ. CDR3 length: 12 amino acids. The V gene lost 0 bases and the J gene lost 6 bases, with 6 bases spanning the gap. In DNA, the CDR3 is TGTGCCAGCAGCTTAGCACCTTCCGAGCAGTACTTC. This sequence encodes CASSLAPSEQYF.

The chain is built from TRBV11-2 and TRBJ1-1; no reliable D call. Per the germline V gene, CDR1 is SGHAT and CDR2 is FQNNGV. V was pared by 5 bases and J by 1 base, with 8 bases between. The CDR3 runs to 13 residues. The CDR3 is CASSLTENTEAFF. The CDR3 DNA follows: TGTGCCAGCAGCCTCACCGAGAACACTGAAGCTTTCTTT. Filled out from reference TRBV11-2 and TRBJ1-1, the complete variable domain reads EAGVAQSPRYKIIEKRQSVAFWCNPISGHATLYWYQQILGQGPKLLIQFQNNGVVDDSQLPKDRFSAERLKGVDSTLKIQPAKLEDSAVYLCASSLTENTEAFFGQGTRLTVV.

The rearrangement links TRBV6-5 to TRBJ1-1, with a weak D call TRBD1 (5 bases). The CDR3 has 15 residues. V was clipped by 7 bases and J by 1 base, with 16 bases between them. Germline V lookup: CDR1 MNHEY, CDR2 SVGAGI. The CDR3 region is CASIPNMGENTEAFF. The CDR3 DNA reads TGTGCCAGCATCCCAAACATGGGGGAGAACACTGAAGCTTTCTTT.

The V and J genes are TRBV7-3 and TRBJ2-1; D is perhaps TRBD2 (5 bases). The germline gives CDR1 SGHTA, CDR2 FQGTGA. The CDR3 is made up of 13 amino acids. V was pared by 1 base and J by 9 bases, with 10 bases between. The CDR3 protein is CASSLMRDGEQFF. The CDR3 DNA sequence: TGTGCCAGCAGCTTAATGAGGGATGGTGAGCAGTTCTTC.

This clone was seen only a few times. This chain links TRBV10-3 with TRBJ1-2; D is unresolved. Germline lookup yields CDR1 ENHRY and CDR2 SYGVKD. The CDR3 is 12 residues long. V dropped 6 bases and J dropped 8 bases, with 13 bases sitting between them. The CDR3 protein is CAIRLSRWGYTF. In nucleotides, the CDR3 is TGTGCCATCAGGTTGAGTCGATGGGGCTACACCTTC.